This T cell receptor (beta chain) was retrieved from a study of T-cell reconstitution after alpha-beta-depleted transplantation in children. The study, taken as a whole, reports: T-cell numbers and diversity one year post-transplant derived largely from freshly generated T cells. After transplant, high TCRbeta diversity at day 60 in some patients arose from surviving recipient T cells and thymic progenitors.

The library targeted TCRbeta and was prepared with unique molecular identifiers. TCRdb reanalysed the PCR reads using MiXCR and keeps one entry per CDR3 protein. The profile shows about 240,000 distinct CDR3 sequences, under 30% of them singletons. A note on this clonotype: The antigen is not known.

V lost 6 bases and J lost 3, with 15 bases in between. The CDR3 loop spans 15 amino acids. Material: PBMCs, obtained before TCRalphabeta/CD19-depleted stem cell transplant. This receptor was identified in a girl aged 2-15 years with Fanconi anemia, due to receive a stem cell transplant. The chain links TRBV12-3 or TRBV12-4 to TRBJ1-3, with D possibly TRBD1 on 5 matching bases. The CDR3 DNA follows: TGTGCCAGCAGACCAGGGAAAGAAAGTGGAAACACCATATATTTT. It encodes CASRPGKESGNTIYF.